This TCR beta chain was retrieved from a study of OX40 agonist ivuxolimab in advanced cancers. About the research overall: Ivuxolimab is an agonistic anti-OX40 (CD134) antibody, and patients were treated with it. Among those enrolled, mean age was approximately 60 years (range about 23 to 90) and approximately 80% were male.

The repertoire was sequenced with immunoSEQ multiplex PCR; TCRdb's copy has only in-frame clones and lacks some. The profile shows about 89,000 clones, about 92% of them singletons. Whole-study findings and limits: Nonresponders, in some cases, also had low normalized T-cell clonal expansion.

Comments on this clone: Its specificity is unknown.

This receptor was obtained from an adult with an advanced solid tumor such as melanoma, head and neck, liver or kidney cancer. The material was CD4+ or CD8+ T cells sorted from blood, obtained in a trial of the OX40 agonist ivuxolimab.

CDR3 sequence: CAISETSGTLGTDTQYF. CDR3 nucleotides: TGTGCCATCAGTGAGACTAGCGGGACCCTCGGCACAGATACGCAGTATTTT. V is TRBV10-3 and J is TRBJ2-3; 10 bases align to TRBD2. V gave up 2 bases and J gave up 1 base; unmatched junction bases: 6. This CDR3 is 17 amino acids long. CDR1 and CDR2 from the germline V gene are ENHRY and SYGVKD.